A single sample is the source of the 8 T cell receptor beta chains below, sequenced in a study of human T cells and chemical hapten exposure. One entry per CDR3 protein, called by TCRdb with MiXCR from the RACE reads. This table holds approximately 46,000 distinct CDR3 sequences, 8.5% to 10% found once. Indicated time point: patch test 2, 6 weeks after DPC sensitization. The treatment was: therapeutic diphenylcyclopropenone sensitization with weekly scalp DPC. Total RNA extraction was carried out from unfractionated whole blood. The material was whole blood, obtained in connection with sensitization to the hapten diphenylcyclopropenone (DPC). The receptor set was obtained from a woman aged 30 to 39 with alopecia areata. Some clones in this sample may be carry-over from other donors' samples.

This clonotype was counted at least ten times. The DNA of the CDR3 is TGTGCCAGCAGTGAATATGGAGGGGTGAATGGCTACACCTTC. Its translation: CASSEYGGVNGYTF. The chain joins TRBV25-1 to TRBJ1-2, with D perhaps matching TRBD1 (5 bases). The germline V gene encodes CDR1 MGHDK and CDR2 SYGVNS. Deletions cut 0 bases from V and 6 bases from J, with 11 bases between. This CDR3 is 14 amino acids long.

This clonotype was counted at least ten times. The chain links TRBV7-6 to TRBJ2-3, with 8 bases identical to TRBD2. Unmatched junction bases numbered 8, after V lost 6 bases and J lost 0 bases. Germline lookup yields CDR1 SGHVS and CDR2 FNYEAQ. The CDR3 length is 16 residues. CDR3 protein: CASRKTSGGSTDTQYF. CDR3 coding DNA: TGTGCCAGCAGGAAAACTAGCGGCGGCAGCACAGATACGCAGTATTTT.

In this sample, this clonotype turned up many times. V gene TRBV12-5 combines with J gene TRBJ1-2, with D possibly matching TRBD1 (5 bases). The CDR3 is 14 amino acids. V was pared by 0 bases and J by 3 bases, with 8 bases between. Germline CDR1 reads LGHNT; CDR2 reads FRNRAP. The CDR3 sequence: CASGLVPGHYGYTF. CDR3 in DNA: TGTGCTAGTGGTTTGGTTCCAGGGCACTATGGCTACACCTTC.

In its sample, this clonotype was seen many times. The J gene is TRBJ1-2, the V gene TRBV20-1; 7 positions match TRBD1. Germline trimming cut 8 bases from V and 8 bases from J; bases unmatched to any gene: 8. This CDR3 contains 11 residues. Germline CDR1 DFQATT, CDR2 SNEGSKA (reference sequence). Written as DNA, the CDR3 is TGCAGTCAAGACAGGGCTCGGGGCTACACCTTC. Translating it yields CSQDRARGYTF.

The CDR3 spells CASSYHATEHEAFF. CDR3 DNA sequence: TGTGCCAGCAGCTATCACGCAACAGAGCATGAAGCTTTCTTT. The gene calls are TRBV11-2 and TRBJ1-1; D unclear. Deletions cut 4 bases from V and 7 bases from J, with 16 bases between. Germline V gene sequence: CDR1 SGHAT, CDR2 FQNNGV. This CDR3 comprises 14 residues.

This clonotype showed up many times. This chain connects TRBV6-1 to TRBJ2-1; 10 positions match TRBD2. From germline, CDR1 is MNHNS and CDR2 SASEGT. The CDR3 length is 17 residues. Unmatched junction bases numbered 22, after V lost 5 bases and J lost 15 bases. CDR3 bases: TGTGCCAGCAGTCTCCCCGGTGGGAGCGGGGGGGCCAAAGCCTCGTTCTTC. Encoded protein: CASSLPGGSGGAKASFF.

This clonotype was seen a few times. The chain joins TRBV6-5 to TRBJ1-1, with unresolved D. The ends were cut back, 0 bases at V and 1 base at J, with 12 bases in the middle. The CDR3 is made up of 16 amino acids. The germline V gene has CDR1 MNHEY and CDR2 SVGAGI. The CDR3 nucleotides read TGTGCCAGCAGTTACTCCCTACAGATAAAGAACACTGAAGCTTTCTTT. It is translated as CASSYSLQIKNTEAFF.

The chain links TRBV6-5 to TRBJ2-7; TRBD1 agrees at 10 bases. The CDR3 is 13 residues long. CDR1 and CDR2 from the germline V gene are MNHEY and SVGAGI. V gave up 6 bases and J gave up 2 bases; unmatched junction bases: 1. The CDR3 sequence is CASRDRGPYEQYF. CDR3 coding DNA: TGTGCCAGCAGAGACAGGGGGCCCTACGAGCAGTACTTC.